This is a list of T cell receptor beta chains from one sample in a study of OX40 agonist ivuxolimab in advanced cancers. Data came from immunoSEQ multiplex PCR; TCRdb stores just in-frame clones and leaves some out. This sample carries 75,000 to 95,000 clones, about 85% of them seen once, and the ten largest clones take about 3%. Sequencing was performed on CD4+ or CD8+ T cells sorted from blood, taken in a trial of the OX40 agonist ivuxolimab. These receptors were taken from an adult with an advanced solid tumor such as melanoma, head and neck, liver or kidney cancer. Each CDR3 is given with its conserved first and last residue. Fields, in order: J gene, D gene, clone size, V gene, CDR3 protein, CDR3 DNA. D genes are given only for firm matches. Some rows have no size entry. The others give once, few or many, or a class for an expanded clone.

>TRBJ1-6|TRBD1|.|TRBV30
CAWNRGQGGGSPLHF
TGTGCCTGGAACCGTGGACAGGGTGGCGGTTCACCCCTCCACTTT
>TRBJ1-1|.|.|TRBV7-6
CASSLAQAGDTEAFF
TGTGCCAGCAGCTTAGCGCAGGCAGGGGACACTGAAGCTTTCTTT
>TRBJ1-1|.|.|TRBV5-4
CASSSYGNTEAFF
TGTGCCAGCAGCTCCTATGGGAACACTGAAGCTTTCTTT
>TRBJ1-5|.|.|TRBV15
CATSRAPGSLPYSNQPQHF
TGTGCCACCAGCAGAGCTCCTGGGTCTCTACCTTATAGCAATCAGCCCCAGCATTTT
>TRBJ2-3|.|.|TRBV9
CASSVEGDTQYF
TGTGCCAGCAGCGTAGAGGGCGATACGCAGTATTTT
>TRBJ1-6|.|once|TRBV13
CASSQGENSPLHF
TGTGCCAGCAGCCAAGGGGAGAATTCACCCCTCCACTTT
>TRBJ1-6|.|.|TRBV2
CASNPRVNSPLHF
TGTGCCAGCAACCCCAGGGTTAATTCACCCCTCCACTTT
>TRBJ1-5|.|.|TRBV5-5
CASSRESQGNSNQPQHF
TGTGCCAGCAGCCGAGAAAGCCAGGGAAATAGCAATCAGCCCCAGCATTTT
>TRBJ1-5|TRBD1|.|TRBV28
CASSTPDRLGNQPQHF
TGTGCCAGCAGTACCCCGGACAGGCTCGGCAATCAGCCCCAGCATTTT
>TRBJ1-2|TRBD1|.|TRBV6-5
CASSYSGQGGDYGYTF
TGTGCCAGCAGTTACTCTGGACAGGGGGGAGACTATGGCTACACCTTC
>TRBJ2-7|.|.|TRBV20-1
CSASESYEQYF
TGCAGTGCTAGTGAGTCCTACGAGCAGTACTTC
>TRBJ2-1|.|.|TRBV9
CASTRDSSYNEQFF
TGTGCCAGCACCAGGGATAGCTCCTACAATGAGCAGTTCTTC
>TRBJ1-2|.|.|TRBV6-6
CASSNRGYGYTF
TGTGCCAGCAGTAACCGGGGTTATGGCTACACCTTC
>TRBJ1-1|.|.|TRBV7-2
CASSPQLEAFF
TGTGCCAGCAGCCCCCAACTCGAAGCTTTCTTT
>TRBJ1-3|.|.|TRBV7-6
CASSALERGGFSGNTIYF
TGTGCCAGCAGCGCCCTAGAGCGGGGGGGATTCTCTGGAAACACCATATATTTT
>TRBJ2-7|.|.|TRBV7-2
CASIPDRSSYEQYF
TGTGCCAGCATCCCTGACCGTAGCTCCTACGAGCAGTACTTC
>TRBJ1-2|.|.|TRBV6-5
CASSRPSRDVGYTF
TGTGCCAGCAGTCGCCCTTCGAGGGATGTCGGCTACACCTTC
>TRBJ1-2|.|.|TRBV14
CASSQDTYGYTF
TGTGCCAGCAGCCAAGACACCTATGGCTACACCTTC
>TRBJ2-5|.|.|TRBV6-6
CATSLIAEETQYF
TGTGCCACCTCGCTAATAGCGGAAGAGACCCAGTACTTC
>TRBJ1-3|.|.|TRBV30
CAWNQDTHSGNTIYF
TGTGCCTGGAACCAAGACACACACTCTGGAAACACCATATATTTT
>TRBJ2-1|.|.|TRBV30
CALRGAGYNEQFF
TGTGCCTTACGCGGCGCAGGCTACAATGAGCAGTTCTTC
>TRBJ1-5|.|.|TRBV6-6
CASSYSPGERDQPQHF
TGTGCCAGCAGTTACTCGCCAGGAGAGAGGGATCAGCCCCAGCATTTT
>TRBJ1-2|.|.|TRBV2
CASSELGGNYGYTF
TGTGCCAGCAGTGAACTTGGGGGAAACTATGGCTACACCTTC
>TRBJ1-1|.|.|TRBV5-4
CASSLGGTFLLGTEAFF
TGTGCCAGCAGCTTGGGGGGCACCTTTTTACTAGGCACTGAAGCTTTCTTT
>TRBJ1-4|.|.|TRBV14
CASSPRVVGSGKINEKLFF
TGTGCCAGCAGCCCCCGGGTTGTGGGGTCCGGGAAGATTAATGAAAAACTGTTTTTT
>TRBJ1-2|.|.|TRBV29-1
CSVDRLGTVGYTF
TGCAGCGTTGATAGACTTGGGACTGTTGGCTACACCTTC